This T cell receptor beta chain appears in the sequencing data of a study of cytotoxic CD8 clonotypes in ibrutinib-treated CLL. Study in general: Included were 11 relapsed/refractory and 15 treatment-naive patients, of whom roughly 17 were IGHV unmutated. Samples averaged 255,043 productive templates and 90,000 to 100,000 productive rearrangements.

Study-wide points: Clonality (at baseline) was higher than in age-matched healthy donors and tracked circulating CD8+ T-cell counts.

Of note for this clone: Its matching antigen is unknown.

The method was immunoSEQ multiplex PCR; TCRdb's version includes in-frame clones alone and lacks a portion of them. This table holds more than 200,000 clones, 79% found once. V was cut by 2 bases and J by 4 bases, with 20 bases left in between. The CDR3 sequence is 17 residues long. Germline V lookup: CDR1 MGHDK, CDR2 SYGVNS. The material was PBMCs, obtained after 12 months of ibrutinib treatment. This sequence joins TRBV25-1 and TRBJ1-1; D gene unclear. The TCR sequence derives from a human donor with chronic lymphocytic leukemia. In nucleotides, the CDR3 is TGTGCCAGCAGTGAACTTACTCAGGACGCCGTGAGCACTGAAGCTTTCTTT. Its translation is CASSELTQDAVSTEAFF. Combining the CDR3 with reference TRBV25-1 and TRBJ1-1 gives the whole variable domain EADIYQTPRYLVIGTGKKITLECSQTMGHDKMYWYQQDPGMELHLIHYSYGVNSTEKGDLSSESTVSRIRTEHFPLTLESARPSHTSQYLCASSELTQDAVSTEAFFGQGTRLTVV.